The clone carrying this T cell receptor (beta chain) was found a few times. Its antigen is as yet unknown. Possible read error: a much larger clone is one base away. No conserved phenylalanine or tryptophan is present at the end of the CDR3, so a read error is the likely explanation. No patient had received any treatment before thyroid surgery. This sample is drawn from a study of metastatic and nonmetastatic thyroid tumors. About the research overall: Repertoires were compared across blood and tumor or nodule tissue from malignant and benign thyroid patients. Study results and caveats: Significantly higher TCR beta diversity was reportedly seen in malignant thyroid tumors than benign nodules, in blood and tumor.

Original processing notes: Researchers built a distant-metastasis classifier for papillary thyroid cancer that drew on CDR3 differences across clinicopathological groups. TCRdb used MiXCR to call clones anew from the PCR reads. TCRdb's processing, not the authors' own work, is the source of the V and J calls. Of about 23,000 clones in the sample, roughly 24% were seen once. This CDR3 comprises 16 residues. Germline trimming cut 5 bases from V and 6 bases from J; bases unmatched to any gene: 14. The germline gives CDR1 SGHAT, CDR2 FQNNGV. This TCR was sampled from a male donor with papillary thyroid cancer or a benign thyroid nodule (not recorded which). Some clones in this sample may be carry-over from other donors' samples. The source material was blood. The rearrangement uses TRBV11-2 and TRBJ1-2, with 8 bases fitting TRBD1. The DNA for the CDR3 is TGTGCCAGCAGCGCCCGGGACAGGACCCTTAGGGATGGCTACACCCTC. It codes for CASSARDRTLRDGYTL.